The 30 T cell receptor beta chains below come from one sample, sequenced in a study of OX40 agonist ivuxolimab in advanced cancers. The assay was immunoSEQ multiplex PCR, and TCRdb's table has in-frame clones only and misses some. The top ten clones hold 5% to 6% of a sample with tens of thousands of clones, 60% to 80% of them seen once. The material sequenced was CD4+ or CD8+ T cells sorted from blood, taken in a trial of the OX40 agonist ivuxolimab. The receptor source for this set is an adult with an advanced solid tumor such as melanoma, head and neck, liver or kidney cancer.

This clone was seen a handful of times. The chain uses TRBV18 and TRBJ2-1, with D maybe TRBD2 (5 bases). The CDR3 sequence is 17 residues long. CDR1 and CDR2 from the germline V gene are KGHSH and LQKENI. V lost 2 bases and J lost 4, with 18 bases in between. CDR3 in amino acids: CASSPKGPGGSYNEQFF. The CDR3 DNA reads TGTGCCAGCTCACCAAAGGGCCCGGGCGGGTCTTACAATGAGCAGTTCTTC.

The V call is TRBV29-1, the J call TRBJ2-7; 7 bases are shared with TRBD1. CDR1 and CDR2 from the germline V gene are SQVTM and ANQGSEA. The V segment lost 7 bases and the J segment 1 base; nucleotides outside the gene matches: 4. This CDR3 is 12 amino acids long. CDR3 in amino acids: CSARQGSYEQYF. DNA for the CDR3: TGCAGCGCTAGACAGGGTTCCTACGAGCAGTACTTC.

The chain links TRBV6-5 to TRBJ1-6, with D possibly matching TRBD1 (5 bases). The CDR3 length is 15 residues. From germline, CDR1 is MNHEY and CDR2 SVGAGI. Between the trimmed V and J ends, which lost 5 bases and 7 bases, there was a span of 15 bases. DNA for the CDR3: TGTGCCAGCAGTAAGGGGTCCTCCTCCAATTCACCCCTCCACTTT. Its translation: CASSKGSSSNSPLHF.

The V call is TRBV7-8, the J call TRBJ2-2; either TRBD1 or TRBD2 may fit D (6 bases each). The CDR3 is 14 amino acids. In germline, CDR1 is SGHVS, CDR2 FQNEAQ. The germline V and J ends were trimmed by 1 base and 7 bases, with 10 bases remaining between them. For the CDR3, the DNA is TGTGCCAGCAGCTTAGTCCGGGGGCGCGGGGAGCTGTTTTTT. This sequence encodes CASSLVRGRGELFF.

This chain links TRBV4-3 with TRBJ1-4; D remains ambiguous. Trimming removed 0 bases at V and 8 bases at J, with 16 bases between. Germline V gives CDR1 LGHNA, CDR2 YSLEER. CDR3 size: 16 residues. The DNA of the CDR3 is TGCGCCAGCAGCCAAGATGGGCCCAATAGAGTAGAAAAACTGTTTTTT. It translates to CASSQDGPNRVEKLFF.

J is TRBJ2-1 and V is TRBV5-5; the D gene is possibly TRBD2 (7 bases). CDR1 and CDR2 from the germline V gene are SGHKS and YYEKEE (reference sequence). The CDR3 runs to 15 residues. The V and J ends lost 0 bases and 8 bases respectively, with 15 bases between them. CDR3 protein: CASSLEGRGIDEQFF. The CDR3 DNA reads TGTGCCAGCAGCTTGGAAGGGAGGGGGATCGATGAGCAGTTCTTC.

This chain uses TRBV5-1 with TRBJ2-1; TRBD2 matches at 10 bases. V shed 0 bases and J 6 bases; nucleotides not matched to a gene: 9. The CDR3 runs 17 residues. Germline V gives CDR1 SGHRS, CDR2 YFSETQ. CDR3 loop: CASSLVLAGGGGNEQFF. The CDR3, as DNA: TGCGCCAGCAGCTTGGTGTTAGCGGGAGGTGGAGGCAATGAGCAGTTCTTC.

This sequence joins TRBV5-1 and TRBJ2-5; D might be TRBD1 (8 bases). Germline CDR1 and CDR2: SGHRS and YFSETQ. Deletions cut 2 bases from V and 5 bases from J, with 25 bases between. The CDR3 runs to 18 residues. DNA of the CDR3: TGCGCCAGCAGCTTTACAGGGGGAGGAGCGGGAACCCGGGAGACCCAGTACTTC. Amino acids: CASSFTGGGAGTRETQYF.

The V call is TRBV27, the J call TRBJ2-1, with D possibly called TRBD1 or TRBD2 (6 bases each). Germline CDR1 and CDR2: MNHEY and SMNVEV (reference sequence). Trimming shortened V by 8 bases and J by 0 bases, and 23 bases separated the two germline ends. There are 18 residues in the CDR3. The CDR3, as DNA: TGTGCCAGCCGCCAAGGAGGGGGAATCCTAAGCTCCTACAATGAGCAGTTCTTC. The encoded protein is CASRQGGGILSSYNEQFF.

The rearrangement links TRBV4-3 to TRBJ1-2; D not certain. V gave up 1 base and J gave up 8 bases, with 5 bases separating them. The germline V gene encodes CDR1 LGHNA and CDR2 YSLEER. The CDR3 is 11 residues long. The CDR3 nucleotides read TGCGCCAGCAGCCAAGGGGAGGGCTACACCTTC. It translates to CASSQGEGYTF.

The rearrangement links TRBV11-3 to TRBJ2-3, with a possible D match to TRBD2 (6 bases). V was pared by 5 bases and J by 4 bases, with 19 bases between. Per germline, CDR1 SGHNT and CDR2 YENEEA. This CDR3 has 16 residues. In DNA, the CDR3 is TGTGCCAGCAGCATCGGGACCGGGAGAGGGGCAGATACGCAGTATTTT. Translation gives CASSIGTGRGADTQYF.

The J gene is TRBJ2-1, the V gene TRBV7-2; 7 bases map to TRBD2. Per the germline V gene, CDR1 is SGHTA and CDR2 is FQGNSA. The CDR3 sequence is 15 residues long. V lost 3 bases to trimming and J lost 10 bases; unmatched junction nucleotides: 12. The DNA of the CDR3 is TGTGCCAGCAGCTTTGCCGGGACTACGGGAGAAGAGCAGTTCTTC. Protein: CASSFAGTTGEEQFF.

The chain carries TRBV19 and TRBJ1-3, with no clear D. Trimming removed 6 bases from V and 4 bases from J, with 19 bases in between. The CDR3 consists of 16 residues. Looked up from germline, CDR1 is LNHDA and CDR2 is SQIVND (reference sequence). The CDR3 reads CASSLHSLRRGNTIYF. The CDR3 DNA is TGTGCCAGTAGCCTCCACAGCCTCCGGCGGGGAAACACCATATATTTT.

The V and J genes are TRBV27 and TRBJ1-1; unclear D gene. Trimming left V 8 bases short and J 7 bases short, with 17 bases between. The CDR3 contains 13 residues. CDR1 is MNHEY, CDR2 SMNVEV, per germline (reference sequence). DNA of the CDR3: TGTGCCAGCCGATCGGGGTTTCAAGGTGAAGCTTTCTTT. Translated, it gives CASRSGFQGEAFF.

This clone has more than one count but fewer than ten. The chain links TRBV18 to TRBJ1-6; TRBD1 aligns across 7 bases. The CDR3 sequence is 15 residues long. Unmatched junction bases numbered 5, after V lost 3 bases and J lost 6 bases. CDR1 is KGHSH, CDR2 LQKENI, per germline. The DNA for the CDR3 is TGTGCCAGCTCACCGGAGGGACAGAGTAATTCACCCCTCCACTTT. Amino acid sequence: CASSPEGQSNSPLHF.

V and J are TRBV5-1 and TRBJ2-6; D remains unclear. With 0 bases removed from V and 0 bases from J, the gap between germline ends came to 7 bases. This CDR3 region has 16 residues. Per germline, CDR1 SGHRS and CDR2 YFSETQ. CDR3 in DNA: TGCGCCAGCAGCTTGGGCCGAGCCTCTGGGGCCAACGTCCTGACTTTC. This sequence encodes CASSLGRASGANVLTF.

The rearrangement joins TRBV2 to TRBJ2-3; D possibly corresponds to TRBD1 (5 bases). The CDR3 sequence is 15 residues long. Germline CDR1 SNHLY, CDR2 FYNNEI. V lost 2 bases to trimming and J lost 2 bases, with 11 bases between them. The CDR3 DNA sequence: TGTGCCAGCAGTGAACAGGGCATCGACACAGATACGCAGTATTTT. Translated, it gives CASSEQGIDTDTQYF.

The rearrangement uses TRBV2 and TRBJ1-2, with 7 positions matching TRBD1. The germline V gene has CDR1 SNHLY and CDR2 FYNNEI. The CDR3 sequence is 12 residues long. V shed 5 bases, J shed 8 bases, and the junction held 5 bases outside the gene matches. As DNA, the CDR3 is TGTGCCAGCAGTTCTCAGGGGGTCGGCTACACCTTC. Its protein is CASSSQGVGYTF.

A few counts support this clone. CDR3 residues: CASSWRGGSNQPQHF. DNA of the CDR3: TGCGCCAGCAGCTGGAGGGGAGGTAGCAATCAGCCCCAGCATTTT. This chain joins TRBV5-1 and TRBJ1-5; maybe TRBD1 (5 bases). The CDR3 consists of 15 residues. The germline CDR1 and CDR2 sequences are SGHRS and YFSETQ. V lost 3 bases and J lost 0, with 10 bases in between.

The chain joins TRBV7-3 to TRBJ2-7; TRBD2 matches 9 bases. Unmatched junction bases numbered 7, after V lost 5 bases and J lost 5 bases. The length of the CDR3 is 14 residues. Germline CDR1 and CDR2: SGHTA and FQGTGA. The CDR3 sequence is CASSRSGSGNEQYF. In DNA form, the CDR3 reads TGTGCCAGCAGCCGTAGCGGGAGCGGCAACGAGCAGTACTTC.

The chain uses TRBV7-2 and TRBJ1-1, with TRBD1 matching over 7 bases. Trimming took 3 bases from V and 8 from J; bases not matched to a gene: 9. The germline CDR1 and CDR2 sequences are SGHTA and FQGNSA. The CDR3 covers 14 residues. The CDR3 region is CASSLDGQALEAFF. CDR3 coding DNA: TGTGCCAGCAGCTTGGACGGACAGGCTCTCGAAGCTTTCTTT.

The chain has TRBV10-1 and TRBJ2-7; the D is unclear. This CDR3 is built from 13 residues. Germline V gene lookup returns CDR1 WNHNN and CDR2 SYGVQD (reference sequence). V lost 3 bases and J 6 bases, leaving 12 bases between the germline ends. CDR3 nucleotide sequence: TGCGCCAGCAGTGAACGGGTCGGTCTCGAGCAGTACTTC. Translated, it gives CASSERVGLEQYF.

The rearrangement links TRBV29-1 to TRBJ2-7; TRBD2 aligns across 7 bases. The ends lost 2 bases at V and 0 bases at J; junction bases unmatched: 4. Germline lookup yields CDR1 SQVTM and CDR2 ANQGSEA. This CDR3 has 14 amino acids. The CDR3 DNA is TGCAGCGTTGAACGGGGCGGGGGCTCCTACGAGCAGTACTTC. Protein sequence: CSVERGGGSYEQYF.

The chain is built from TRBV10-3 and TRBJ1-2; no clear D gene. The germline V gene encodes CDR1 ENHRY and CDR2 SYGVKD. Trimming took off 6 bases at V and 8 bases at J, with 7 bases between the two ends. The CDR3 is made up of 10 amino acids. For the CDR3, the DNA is TGTGCCATCAGCAAAGAGGGCTACACCTTC. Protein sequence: CAISKEGYTF.

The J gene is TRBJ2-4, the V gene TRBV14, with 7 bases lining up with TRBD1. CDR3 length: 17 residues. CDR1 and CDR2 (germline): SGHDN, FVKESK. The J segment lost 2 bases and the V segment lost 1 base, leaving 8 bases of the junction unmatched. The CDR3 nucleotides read TGTGCCAGCAGCCAAGGAAGAGTGACAGGGCCCAAAAACATTCAGTACTTC. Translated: CASSQGRVTGPKNIQYF.

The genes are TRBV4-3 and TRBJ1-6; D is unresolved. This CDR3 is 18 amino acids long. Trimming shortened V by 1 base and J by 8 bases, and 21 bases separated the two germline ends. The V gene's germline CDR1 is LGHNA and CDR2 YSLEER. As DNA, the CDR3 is TGCGCCAGCAGCCAAGTTATAACGGGGTACGGTTCGGATTCACCCCTCCACTTT. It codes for CASSQVITGYGSDSPLHF.

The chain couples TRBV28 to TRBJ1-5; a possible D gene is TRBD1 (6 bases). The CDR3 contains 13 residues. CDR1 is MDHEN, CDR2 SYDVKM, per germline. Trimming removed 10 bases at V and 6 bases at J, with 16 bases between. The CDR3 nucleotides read TGTGCCACCATACAACAGGGAAGTCAGCCCCAGCATTTT. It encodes CATIQQGSQPQHF.

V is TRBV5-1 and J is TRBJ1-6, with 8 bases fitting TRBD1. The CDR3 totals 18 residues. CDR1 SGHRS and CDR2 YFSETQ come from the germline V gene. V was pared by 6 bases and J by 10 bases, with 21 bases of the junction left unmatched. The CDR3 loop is CASNYAPATGARSSPLHF. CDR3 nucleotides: TGCGCCAGCAACTACGCCCCTGCGACAGGGGCAAGATCGTCACCCCTCCACTTT.

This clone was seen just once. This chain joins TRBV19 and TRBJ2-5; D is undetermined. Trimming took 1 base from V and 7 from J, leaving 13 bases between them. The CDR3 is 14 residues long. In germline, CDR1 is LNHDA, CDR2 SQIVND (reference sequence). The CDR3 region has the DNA TGTGCCAGTAGTATAGGTCCAGGTTCGCGGACCCAGTACTTC. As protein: CASSIGPGSRTQYF.

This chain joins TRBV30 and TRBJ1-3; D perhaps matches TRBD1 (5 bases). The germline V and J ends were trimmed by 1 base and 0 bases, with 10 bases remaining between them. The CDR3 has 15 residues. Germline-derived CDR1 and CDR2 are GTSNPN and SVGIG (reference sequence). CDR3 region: CAWSAGPNSGNTIYF. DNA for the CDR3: TGTGCCTGGAGTGCGGGGCCAAACTCTGGAAACACCATATATTTT.